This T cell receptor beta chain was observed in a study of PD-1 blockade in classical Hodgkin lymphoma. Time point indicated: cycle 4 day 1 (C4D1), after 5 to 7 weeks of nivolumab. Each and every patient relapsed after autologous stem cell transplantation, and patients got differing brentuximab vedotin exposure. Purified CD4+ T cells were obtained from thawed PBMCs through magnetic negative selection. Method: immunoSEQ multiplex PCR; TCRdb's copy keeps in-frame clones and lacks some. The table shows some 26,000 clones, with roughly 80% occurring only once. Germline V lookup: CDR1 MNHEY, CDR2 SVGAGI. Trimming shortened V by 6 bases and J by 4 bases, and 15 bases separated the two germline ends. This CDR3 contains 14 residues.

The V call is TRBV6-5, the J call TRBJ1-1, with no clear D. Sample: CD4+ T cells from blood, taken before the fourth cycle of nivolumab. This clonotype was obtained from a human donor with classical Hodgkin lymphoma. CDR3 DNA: TGTGCCAGCAGCCGGATTCCACCAGTCACTGAAGCTTTCTTT. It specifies CASSRIPPVTEAFF.